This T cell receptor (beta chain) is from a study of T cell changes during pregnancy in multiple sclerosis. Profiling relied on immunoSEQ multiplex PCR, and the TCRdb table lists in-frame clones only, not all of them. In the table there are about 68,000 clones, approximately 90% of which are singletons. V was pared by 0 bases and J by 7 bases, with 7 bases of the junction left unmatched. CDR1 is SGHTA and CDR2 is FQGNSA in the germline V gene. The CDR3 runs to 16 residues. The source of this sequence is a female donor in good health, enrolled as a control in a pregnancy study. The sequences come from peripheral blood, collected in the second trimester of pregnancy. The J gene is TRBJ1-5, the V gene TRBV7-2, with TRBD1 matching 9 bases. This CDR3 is CASSLAGQGVWQPQHF. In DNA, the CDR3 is TGTGCCAGCAGCTTAGCGGGACAGGGTGTTTGGCAGCCCCAGCATTTT.